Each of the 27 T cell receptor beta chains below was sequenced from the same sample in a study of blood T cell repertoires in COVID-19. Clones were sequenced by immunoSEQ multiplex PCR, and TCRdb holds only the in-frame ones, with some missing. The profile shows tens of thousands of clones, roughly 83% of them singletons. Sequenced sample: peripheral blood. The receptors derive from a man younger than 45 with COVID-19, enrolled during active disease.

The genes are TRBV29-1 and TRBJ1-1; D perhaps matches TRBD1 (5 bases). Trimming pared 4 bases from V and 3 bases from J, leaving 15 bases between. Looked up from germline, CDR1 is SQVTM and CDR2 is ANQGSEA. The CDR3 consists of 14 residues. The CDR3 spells CSVGRGTVDTEAFF. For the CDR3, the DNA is TGCAGCGTTGGGCGGGGCACAGTTGACACTGAAGCTTTCTTT.

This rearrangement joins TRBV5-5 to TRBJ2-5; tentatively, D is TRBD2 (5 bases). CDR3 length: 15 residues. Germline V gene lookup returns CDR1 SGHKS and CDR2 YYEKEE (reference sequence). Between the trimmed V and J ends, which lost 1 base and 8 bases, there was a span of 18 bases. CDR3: CASSLNRQDSATQYF. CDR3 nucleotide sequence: TGTGCCAGCAGCTTGAATCGGCAGGACTCCGCAACCCAGTACTTC.

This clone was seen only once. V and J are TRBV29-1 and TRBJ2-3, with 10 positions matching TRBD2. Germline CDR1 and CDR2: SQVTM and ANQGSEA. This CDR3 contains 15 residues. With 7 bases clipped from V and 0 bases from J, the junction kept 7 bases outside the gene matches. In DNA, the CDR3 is TGCAGCGCTTCGGGACTAGCGAGTAGCACAGATACGCAGTATTTT. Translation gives CSASGLASSTDTQYF.

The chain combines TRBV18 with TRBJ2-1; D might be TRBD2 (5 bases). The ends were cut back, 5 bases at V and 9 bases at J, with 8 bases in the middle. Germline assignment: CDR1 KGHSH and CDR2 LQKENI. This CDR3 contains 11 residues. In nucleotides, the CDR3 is TGTGCCAGCTCATCGAGCGGTGAGCAGTTCTTC. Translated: CASSSSGEQFF.

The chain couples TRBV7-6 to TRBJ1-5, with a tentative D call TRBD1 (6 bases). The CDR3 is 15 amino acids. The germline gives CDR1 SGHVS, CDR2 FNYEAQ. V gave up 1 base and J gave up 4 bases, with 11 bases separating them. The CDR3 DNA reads TGTGCCAGCAGCTTAGACGCTAGGGGGAATCAGCCCCAGCATTTT. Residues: CASSLDARGNQPQHF.

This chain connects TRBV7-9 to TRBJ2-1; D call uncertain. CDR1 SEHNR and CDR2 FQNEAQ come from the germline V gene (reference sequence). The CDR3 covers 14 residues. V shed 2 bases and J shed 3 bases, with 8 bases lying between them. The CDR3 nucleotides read TGTGCCAGCAGCTTATCAACTCGCTACAATGAGCAGTTCTTC. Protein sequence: CASSLSTRYNEQFF. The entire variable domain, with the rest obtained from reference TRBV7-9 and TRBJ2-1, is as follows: DTGVSQNPRHKITKRGQNVTFRCDPISEHNRLYWYRQTLGQGPEFLTYFQNEAQLEKSRLLSDRFSAERPKGSFSTLEIQRTEQGDSAMYLCASSLSTRYNEQFFGPGTRLTVL.

The CDR3 bases are TGTGCCAGCAGTCTTGGGACAGGGACCCTTAACGGGCAGTACTTC. This encodes CASSLGTGTLNGQYF. The J gene is TRBJ2-7, the V gene TRBV6-5; 9 bases are a match to TRBD1. The V gene's germline CDR1 is MNHEY and CDR2 SVGAGI. This CDR3 spans 15 amino acids. V trimming: 5 bases; J trimming: 9 bases; junction bases outside the gene matches: 14.

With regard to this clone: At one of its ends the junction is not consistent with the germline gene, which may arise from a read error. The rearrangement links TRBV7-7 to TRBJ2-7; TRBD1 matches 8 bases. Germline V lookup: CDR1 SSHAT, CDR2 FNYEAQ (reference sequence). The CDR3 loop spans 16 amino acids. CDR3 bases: TGTGCTAGCAGCTCCGGCCCCAGGACAGGGCACTACGAGCAGTACTTC. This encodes CASSSGPRTGHYEQYF.

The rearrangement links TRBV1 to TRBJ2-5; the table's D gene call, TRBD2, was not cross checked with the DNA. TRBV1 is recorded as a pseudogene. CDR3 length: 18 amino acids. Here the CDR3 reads CTSSLYIPSGRGWETQYF. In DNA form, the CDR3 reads TGCACCAGCAGCCTCTACATTCCGTCCGGGAGAGGTTGGGAGACCCAGTACTTC.

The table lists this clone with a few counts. CDR3 DNA sequence: TGTGCCAGACTCCGGGACACCAATCAGCCCCAGCATTTT. Its translation is CARLRDTNQPQHF. This chain uses TRBV6-4 with TRBJ1-5; tentative D call: TRBD1 (6 bases). Germline-derived CDR1 and CDR2 are MRHNA and SNTAGT. V lost 9 bases, J lost 3 bases, and 12 bases lay in between. The CDR3 has 13 residues.

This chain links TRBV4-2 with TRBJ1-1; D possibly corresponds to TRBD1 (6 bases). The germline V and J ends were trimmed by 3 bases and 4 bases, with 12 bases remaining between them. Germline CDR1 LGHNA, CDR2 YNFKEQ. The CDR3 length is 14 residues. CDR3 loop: CASSQQGLSTEAFF. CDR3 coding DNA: TGTGCCAGCAGCCAGCAGGGGTTGAGCACTGAAGCTTTCTTT.

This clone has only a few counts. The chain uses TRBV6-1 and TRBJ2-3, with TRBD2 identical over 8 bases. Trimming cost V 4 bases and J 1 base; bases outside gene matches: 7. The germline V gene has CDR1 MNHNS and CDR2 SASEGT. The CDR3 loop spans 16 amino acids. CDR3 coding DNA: TGTGCCAGCAGTGGACCGACTAGCGCCCGCACAGATACGCAGTATTTT. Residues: CASSGPTSARTDTQYF.

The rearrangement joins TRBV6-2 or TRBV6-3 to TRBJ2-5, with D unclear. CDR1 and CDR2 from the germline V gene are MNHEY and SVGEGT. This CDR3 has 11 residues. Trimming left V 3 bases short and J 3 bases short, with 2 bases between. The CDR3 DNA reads TGTGCCAGCAGTTATAAAGAGACCCAGTACTTC. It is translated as CASSYKETQYF.

The CDR3 region has the DNA TGTGCCAGCATACGGGGACAGGAAAACTATGGCTACACCTTC. Protein: CASIRGQENYGYTF. V and J are TRBV6-6 and TRBJ1-2; 8 bases are a match to TRBD1. The CDR3 totals 14 residues. Germline V lookup: CDR1 MNHNY, CDR2 SVGAGI (reference sequence). The V segment lost 7 bases and the J segment 2 bases; nucleotides outside the gene matches: 6.

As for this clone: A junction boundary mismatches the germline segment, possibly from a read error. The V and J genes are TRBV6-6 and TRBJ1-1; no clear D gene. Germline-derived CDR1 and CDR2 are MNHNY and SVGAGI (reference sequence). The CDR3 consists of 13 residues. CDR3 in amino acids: CAGSYTVNTEAFF. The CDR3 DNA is TGTGCCGGCAGTTACACGGTGAACACTGAAGCTTTCTTT.

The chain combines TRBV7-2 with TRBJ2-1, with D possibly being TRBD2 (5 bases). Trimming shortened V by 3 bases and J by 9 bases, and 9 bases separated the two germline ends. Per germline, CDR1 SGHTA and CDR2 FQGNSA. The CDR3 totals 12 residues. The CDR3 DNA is TGTGCCAGCAGCTTTACTCGGGGTGAGCAGTTCTTC. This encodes CASSFTRGEQFF.

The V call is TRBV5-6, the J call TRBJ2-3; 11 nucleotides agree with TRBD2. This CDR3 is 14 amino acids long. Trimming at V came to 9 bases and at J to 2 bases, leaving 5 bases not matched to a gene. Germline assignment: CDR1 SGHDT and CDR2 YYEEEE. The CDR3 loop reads CATSGLAVTDTQYF. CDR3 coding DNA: TGTGCCACCTCGGGACTAGCGGTCACAGATACGCAGTATTTT. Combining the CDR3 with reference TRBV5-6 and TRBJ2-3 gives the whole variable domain DAGVTQSPTHLIKTRGQQVTLRCSPKSGHDTVSWYQQALGQGPQFIFQYYEEEERQRGNFPDRFSGHQFPNYSSELNVNALLLGDSALYLCATSGLAVTDTQYFGPGTRLTVL.

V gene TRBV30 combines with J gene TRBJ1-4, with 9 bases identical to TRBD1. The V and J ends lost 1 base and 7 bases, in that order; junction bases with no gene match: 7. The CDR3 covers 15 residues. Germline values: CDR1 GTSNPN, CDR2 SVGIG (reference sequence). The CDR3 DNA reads TGTGCCTGGAGTGGCCGGGACAGGGCCCCTGAAAAACTGTTTTTT. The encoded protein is CAWSGRDRAPEKLFF.

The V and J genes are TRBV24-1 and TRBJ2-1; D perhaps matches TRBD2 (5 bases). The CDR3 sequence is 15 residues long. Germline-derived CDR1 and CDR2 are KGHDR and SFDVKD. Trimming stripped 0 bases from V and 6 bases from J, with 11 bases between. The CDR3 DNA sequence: TGTGCCACCAGTGATTTGCGAGGGTCGGGCAATGAGCAGTTCTTC. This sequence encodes CATSDLRGSGNEQFF.

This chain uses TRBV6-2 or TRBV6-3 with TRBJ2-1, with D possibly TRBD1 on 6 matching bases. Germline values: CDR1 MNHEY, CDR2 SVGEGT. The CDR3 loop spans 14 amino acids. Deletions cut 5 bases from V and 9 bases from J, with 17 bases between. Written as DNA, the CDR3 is TGTGCCAGCAGTGATGGACAGTTTCGGGGTGAGCAGTTCTTC. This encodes CASSDGQFRGEQFF.

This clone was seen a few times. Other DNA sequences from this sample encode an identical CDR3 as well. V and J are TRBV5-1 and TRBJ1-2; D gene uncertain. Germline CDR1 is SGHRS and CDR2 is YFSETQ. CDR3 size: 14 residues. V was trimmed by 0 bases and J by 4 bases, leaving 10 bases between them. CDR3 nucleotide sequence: TGCGCCAGCAGCTTGGGGTCGGTTATCTATGGCTACACCTTC. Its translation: CASSLGSVIYGYTF. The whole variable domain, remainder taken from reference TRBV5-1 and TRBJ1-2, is KAGVTQTPRYLIKTRGQQVTLSCSPISGHRSVSWYQQTPGQGLQFLFEYFSETQRNKGNFPGRFSGRQFSNSRSEMNVSTLELGDSALYLCASSLGSVIYGYTFGSGTRLTVV.

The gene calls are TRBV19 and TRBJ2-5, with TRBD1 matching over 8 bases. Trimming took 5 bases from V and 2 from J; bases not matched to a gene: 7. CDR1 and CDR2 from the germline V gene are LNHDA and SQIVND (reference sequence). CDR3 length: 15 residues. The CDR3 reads CASSARGLRQETQYF. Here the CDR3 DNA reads TGTGCCAGTAGTGCCAGGGGGCTACGTCAAGAGACCCAGTACTTC.

CDR3 coding DNA: TGTGCCAGCAGCGTGACCGGGGAGAAAGAGACCCAGTACTTC. Its translation: CASSVTGEKETQYF. The chain combines TRBV9 with TRBJ2-5; TRBD2 might be the D (5 bases). Germline CDR1 SGDLS, CDR2 YYNGEE. V was clipped by 2 bases and J by 3 bases, with 11 bases between them. The CDR3 spans 14 residues. The complete variable domain, with remaining parts taken from reference TRBV9 and TRBJ2-5, reads DSGVTQTPKHLITATGQRVTLRCSPRSGDLSVYWYQQSLDQGLQFLIQYYNGEERAKGNILERFSAQQFPDLHSELNLSSLELGDSALYFCASSVTGEKETQYFGPGTRLLVL.

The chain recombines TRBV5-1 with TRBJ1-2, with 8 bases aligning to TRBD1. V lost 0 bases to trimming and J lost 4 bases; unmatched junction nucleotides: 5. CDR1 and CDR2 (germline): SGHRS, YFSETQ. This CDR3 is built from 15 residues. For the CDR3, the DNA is TGCGCCAGCAGCTTGGCCGGACAGGGTGTCTATGGCTACACCTTC. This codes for CASSLAGQGVYGYTF.

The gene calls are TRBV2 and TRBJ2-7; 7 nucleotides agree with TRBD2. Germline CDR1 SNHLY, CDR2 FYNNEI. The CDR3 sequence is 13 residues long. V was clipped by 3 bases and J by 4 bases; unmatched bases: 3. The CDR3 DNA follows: TGTGCCAGCAGTGAGAGGGGAGGGTACGAGCAGTACTTC. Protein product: CASSERGGYEQYF.

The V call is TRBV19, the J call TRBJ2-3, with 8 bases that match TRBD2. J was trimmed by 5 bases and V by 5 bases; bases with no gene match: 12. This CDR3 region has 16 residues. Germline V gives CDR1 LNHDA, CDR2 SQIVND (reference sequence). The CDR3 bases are TGTGCCAGTAGTTCACCCCGCGGGGGGCAAGGAGATACGCAGTATTTT. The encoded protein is CASSSPRGGQGDTQYF.

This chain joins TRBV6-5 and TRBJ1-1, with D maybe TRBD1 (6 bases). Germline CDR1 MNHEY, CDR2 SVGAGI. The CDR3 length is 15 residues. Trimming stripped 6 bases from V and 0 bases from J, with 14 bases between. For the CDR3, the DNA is TGTGCCAGCAGAAGAGGGGGGGCGATGAACACTGAAGCTTTCTTT. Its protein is CASRRGGAMNTEAFF.